This T cell receptor beta chain was profiled in a study of blood T cells in healthy people across ages. General study results and limits: The recorded TCR beta diversity per million T cells decreased in a roughly linear manner with age. Long-lived and aged donors differed, with more naive CD4+ cells and higher diversity in the long-lived. Considered underestimates were the diversity estimates obtained from one million T cells.

Per the germline V gene, CDR1 is SEHNR and CDR2 is FQNEAQ (reference sequence). The CDR3 extends over 15 amino acids. There are a few counts of this clonotype. Its antigen is currently unknown. A J-beta primer mix and a sample-barcoded 5' primer were used in a second PCR of roughly 6 to 12 cycles. MiXCR, run by TCRdb on the 5' RACE reads, gives a single entry per CDR3 protein. The sample holds fewer than 900,000 distinct CDR3 sequences, approximately 43% seen once. The material sequenced was blood. The gene calls are TRBV7-9 and TRBJ2-4; D assignment may be TRBD1 or TRBD2 (6 bases each). The J call may be faulty, since TRBJ2-7 better matches the DNA end. This clonotype was sampled from a woman aged 55-69 years in good health. DNA of the CDR3: TGTGCCAGCAGCTTAAAGGGGGGTCAGAGGGACGAGCAGTACTTC. This encodes CASSLKGGQRDEQYF.